Listed below are T cell receptor beta chains from one sample, sequenced in a study of radiotherapy plus CTLA-4 blockade in lung cancer. Sequencing was performed with immunoSEQ multiplex PCR; in TCRdb, only in-frame clones are kept and a portion is missing. The sample has fewer than 45,000 clones; roughly two thirds are singletons. This specimen consisted of peripheral blood, obtained from a patient treated with radiotherapy plus ipilimumab. These receptors were collected from a human donor with non-small cell lung cancer who had stable disease on radiotherapy plus ipilimumab. CDR3s include the opening cysteine and the closing phenylalanine or tryptophan. The order of the fields is J gene, CDR3 length, V gene, D gene, clone size, CDR3 protein, CDR3 DNA. D genes are given only for firm matches. Clone size appears in some rows only: once, few, many, or a class for an expanded clone.

j_gene: TRBJ1-2; len: 11; v_gene: TRBV20-1; d_gene: .; abundance: .; CDR3aa: CSATSNYGYTF; CDR3nt: TGCAGTGCTACCTCTAACTATGGCTACACCTTC
j_gene: TRBJ2-7; len: 15; v_gene: TRBV15; d_gene: TRBD1; abundance: few; CDR3aa: CATSRERDRAYEQYF; CDR3nt: TGTGCCACCAGCAGAGAAAGGGACAGGGCCTACGAGCAGTACTTC
j_gene: TRBJ1-6; len: 13; v_gene: TRBV29-1; d_gene: .; abundance: .; CDR3aa: CSVRRGLGSPLHF; CDR3nt: TGCAGCGTACGCAGGGGATTGGGTTCACCCCTCCACTTT
j_gene: TRBJ2-5; len: 12; v_gene: TRBV10-2; d_gene: .; abundance: .; CDR3aa: CASSNTEETQYF; CDR3nt: TGCGCCAGCAGTAATACGGAGGAGACCCAGTACTTC
j_gene: TRBJ1-6; len: 17; v_gene: TRBV19; d_gene: .; abundance: .; CDR3aa: CASSMQAGGSYNSPLHF; CDR3nt: TGTGCCAGTAGTATGCAGGCCGGAGGGTCCTATAATTCACCCCTCCACTTT
j_gene: TRBJ2-5; len: 13; v_gene: TRBV2; d_gene: .; abundance: once; CDR3aa: CASSENGEGTQYF; CDR3nt: TGTGCCAGCAGTGAAAACGGAGAGGGGACCCAGTACTTC
j_gene: TRBJ2-3; len: 18; v_gene: TRBV7-9; d_gene: .; abundance: .; CDR3aa: CASSFGWPGRFRADTQYF; CDR3nt: TGTGCCAGCAGCTTTGGGTGGCCGGGGAGGTTTCGCGCAGATACGCAGTATTTT
j_gene: TRBJ1-3; len: 15; v_gene: TRBV7-2; d_gene: .; abundance: .; CDR3aa: CASSLEFGSGNTIYF; CDR3nt: TGTGCCAGCAGCTTAGAGTTCGGTTCGGGAAACACCATATATTTT
j_gene: TRBJ1-6; len: 16; v_gene: TRBV10-2; d_gene: TRBD1; abundance: few; CDR3aa: CASSERAQGVHSPLHF; CDR3nt: TGCGCCAGCAGTGAGCGAGCCCAGGGGGTGCATTCACCCCTCCACTTT
j_gene: TRBJ2-1; len: 13; v_gene: TRBV5-1; d_gene: .; abundance: .; CDR3aa: CASSLSGNYEQFF; CDR3nt: TGCGCCAGCAGCTTGTCAGGGAACTATGAGCAGTTCTTC
j_gene: TRBJ2-2; len: 14; v_gene: TRBV2; d_gene: TRBD1; abundance: .; CDR3aa: CASTGTGNTGELFF; CDR3nt: TGTGCCAGTACCGGGACAGGGAACACCGGGGAGCTGTTTTTT
j_gene: TRBJ1-5; len: 15; v_gene: TRBV7-9; d_gene: TRBD1; abundance: once; CDR3aa: CASSDEGTGNQPQHF; CDR3nt: TGTGCCAGCAGCGACGAAGGGACAGGGAATCAGCCCCAGCATTTT
j_gene: TRBJ2-5; len: 13; v_gene: TRBV5-1; d_gene: .; abundance: few; CDR3aa: CASSLGGSETQYF; CDR3nt: TGCGCCAGCAGCTTAGGGGGTTCGGAGACCCAGTACTTC
j_gene: TRBJ1-2; len: 14; v_gene: TRBV29-1; d_gene: TRBD1; abundance: .; CDR3aa: CSTWDGQGAVGYTF; CDR3nt: TGCAGCACGTGGGACGGACAGGGGGCTGTTGGCTACACCTTC
j_gene: TRBJ1-2; len: 13; v_gene: TRBV5-4; d_gene: TRBD1; abundance: .; CDR3aa: CASSGGQGPGYTF; CDR3nt: TGTGCCAGCAGCGGCGGACAGGGCCCTGGCTACACCTTC
j_gene: TRBJ2-1; len: 14; v_gene: TRBV27; d_gene: TRBD2; abundance: once; CDR3aa: CASNSGGLAGATVF; CDR3nt: TGTGCCAGCAATTCAGGGGGGCTAGCGGGGGCCACCGTCTTC
j_gene: TRBJ1-1; len: 14; v_gene: TRBV19; d_gene: .; abundance: .; CDR3aa: CASSIGQMNTEAFF; CDR3nt: TGTGCCAGTAGTATAGGTCAGATGAACACTGAAGCTTTCTTT